The clone carrying this T cell receptor beta chain has a single count. This sample was included in a study of cytomegalovirus exposure and HLA in healthy donors. This CDR3 spans 11 amino acids. CDR1 SGDLS and CDR2 YYNGEE come from the germline V gene. Trimming shortened V by 7 bases and J by 4 bases, and 5 bases separated the two germline ends. PCR was performed using 60 Vbeta and 13 Jbeta primers. TCRdb's table, derived via immunoSEQ multiplex PCR, lists solely in-frame clones and lacks some. The sample records under 150,000 clones, approximately 72% being singletons. J is TRBJ2-2 and V is TRBV9, with D uncertain. The sequencing input was PBMCs. This TCR came from a human donor in good health. In DNA, the CDR3 is TGTGCCAGCGGTAGCACCGGGGAGCTGTTTTTT. Encoded protein: CASGSTGELFF.